This T cell receptor (beta chain) was documented in a study of Ad26.COV2.S vaccination and SARS-CoV-2 variants. Study information: Donor was assigned to the Ad26.COV2.S arm of trial COV1001.

Stated treatment: 19 received Ad26.COV2.S at low or high dose, single or two shots; five or six received placebo; per-sample allocation not given. Sampling was done on day 63 after the first vaccine or placebo injection. This CDR3 has 11 amino acids. Germline loops: CDR1 DFQATT, CDR2 SNEGSKA (reference sequence). V was cut by 6 bases and J by 3 bases, with 9 bases left in between. As regards this clone: This sample also contains other DNA sequences that code for the same CDR3.

Assay used: immunoSEQ multiplex PCR; TCRdb lists only in-frame clones, some missing. The sample includes some 400,000 clones, around nine tenths of them seen just once. The chain employs TRBV20-1 and TRBJ2-7; D remains ambiguous. The clonotype originates from a person aged 18-60 years who received the Ad26.COV2.S COVID-19 vaccine or a placebo. The starting material was peripheral blood, obtained in a trial of Ad26.COV2.S vaccine versus placebo. The CDR3 here is CSASRSYEQYF. CDR3 bases: TGCAGTGCGAGTAGGAGCTACGAGCAGTACTTC.